These T cell receptor beta chains were read from a single sample in a study of T-cell reconstitution after alpha-beta-depleted transplantation in children. TCRdb reprocessed the PCR reads with MiXCR, giving one entry per CDR3 protein. In the table there are some 600,000 distinct CDR3 sequences, 13% of which are singletons. Specimen: PBMCs, mostly from graft donor cells, collected 360 days after TCRalphabeta/CD19-depleted stem cell transplant. The receptors originated from a male patient between 5 and 17 years old who had a stem cell transplant for acute myeloid leukemia, so the T cells may come from the graft donor. The CDR3 runs from the conserved cysteine through the conserved F or W. The D gene is left open where the match is weak. Clone size, where shown, is once, few, many, or a class for clones that have expanded.

cdr3_nt,cdr3_aa,j_call,v_call,d_call,clone_size
TGTGCCATCAGCCCGGGAGGGTCAAACACCGGGGAGCTGTTTTTT,CAISPGGSNTGELFF,TRBJ2-2,TRBV10-3,TRBD2,NA
TGCAGTGCTGCGACCTTGACAGGGGACTATGGCTACACCTTC,CSAATLTGDYGYTF,TRBJ1-2,TRBV20-1,TRBD1,few
TGCGCCAGCAAAAGCGGGGGTGGAAACCTAGATACGCAGTATTTT,CASKSGGGNLDTQYF,TRBJ2-3,TRBV5-1,TRBD2,few
TGTGCCAGCAGCAATCGAGGAGTTGACACTGAAGCTTTCTTT,CASSNRGVDTEAFF,TRBJ1-1,TRBV9,NA,NA
TGTGCCAGCAGTCCTCTCAGGGCCCTCTGGAATGAGCAGTTCTTC,CASSPLRALWNEQFF,TRBJ2-1,TRBV12-3/TRBV12-4,NA,NA
TGTGCCAGCAGTTTGTCTCAGCGGGAGGCCTTCTACGAGCAGTACTTC,CASSLSQREAFYEQYF,TRBJ2-7,TRBV27,TRBD2,NA
TGCGCCAGCAGCTTGGTAGCAGGGAGACTCAACGAGCAGTACTTC,CASSLVAGRLNEQYF,TRBJ2-7,TRBV5-1,NA,few
TGTGCCAGCACCTCCGGACTAGCGGGAGACGAGCAGTACTTC,CASTSGLAGDEQYF,TRBJ2-7,TRBV21-1,NA,NA
TGTGCCAGCAGTCCCAGGGGCCTCCCGGAGACCCAGTACTTC,CASSPRGLPETQYF,TRBJ2-5,TRBV6-1,NA,few
TGCAGTGCTACCGGGGACAGGGGTTGGACTGAAGCTTTCTTT,CSATGDRGWTEAFF,TRBJ1-1,TRBV20-1,TRBD1,NA
TGTGCCAGCAGCCCCGGGACAGGGTTTGTCGACGAGCAGTACTTC,CASSPGTGFVDEQYF,TRBJ2-7,TRBV6-5,TRBD1,NA
TGTGCCAGCAGTTTTTCTTTGGTACAGGGCTACGAGCAGTACTTC,CASSFSLVQGYEQYF,TRBJ2-7,TRBV12-3/TRBV12-4,NA,NA
TGTGCCAGCAGTCCTCTCGAGGGCCGACGTAGGGAGACCCAGTACTTC,CASSPLEGRRRETQYF,TRBJ2-5,TRBV12-3/TRBV12-4,NA,few
TGTGCCAAGGCGGAAGACACCCAGTACTTC,CAKAEDTQYF,TRBJ2-5,TRBV10-3,NA,NA
TGTGCCAGCAGCCAAGATACCAGGGGTATCTACGAGCAGTACTTC,CASSQDTRGIYEQYF,TRBJ2-7,TRBV3-1,NA,few
TGTGCCAGCAGTTTTGACAGAGCTTCAACTGACTATGGCTACACCTTC,CASSFDRASTDYGYTF,TRBJ1-2,TRBV12-3/TRBV12-4,NA,many
TGTGCCAGCAGCCCCCAACGTAGCGGGATAGGTGAGGGAGATACGCAGTATTTT,CASSPQRSGIGEGDTQYF,TRBJ2-3,TRBV11-1,TRBD2,few
TGTGCCAGCAGTTTCCGGGACTACCCCTACGAGCAGTACTTC,CASSFRDYPYEQYF,TRBJ2-7,TRBV28,TRBD2,NA
TGTGCCAGCAGTTACTATTGGGCCGTCTCTGGGGCCAACGTCCTGACTTTC,CASSYYWAVSGANVLTF,TRBJ2-6,TRBV6-5,NA,many
TGTGCCAGCAGCTTAGGACTAGGCCGATGGAATGAGCAGTTCTTC,CASSLGLGRWNEQFF,TRBJ2-1,TRBV7-3,TRBD2,many
TGTGCCAGTAGTTCCTGGACTAGCGGTCATTCCAAAAACATTCAGTACTTC,CASSSWTSGHSKNIQYF,TRBJ2-4,TRBV19,TRBD2,NA
TGTGCCAGCAGTTTCGCGACCCTACTAGCGGGAGCACCCCATATCTCCTACAATGAGCAGTTCTTC,CASSFATLLAGAPHISYNEQFF,TRBJ2-1,TRBV12-3/TRBV12-4,TRBD2,many